What follows are 32 T cell receptor beta chains derived from one specimen sequenced in a study of blood T cells in healthy people across ages. The authors ran a second PCR of roughly 6 to 12 cycles using a sample-barcoded 5' primer and a J-beta primer mix. TCRdb redid the calling of the 5' RACE reads with MiXCR, one entry per CDR3 protein. The data hold 790,000 or so distinct CDR3 sequences, with roughly three fifths observed a single time. The sequencing input was blood. These receptors were taken from a man aged 35 to 55 in good health.

This clonotype showed up just a few times. The chain is built from TRBV7-3 and TRBJ2-7; 14 bases align to TRBD2. Germline V gene data show CDR1 as SGHTA and CDR2 as FQGTGA. V lost 5 bases and J lost 7; bases outside the gene matches: 4. The CDR3 is 14 amino acids. The CDR3 reads CASSPGLAGDEQYF. CDR3 coding DNA: TGTGCCAGCAGCCCGGGACTAGCGGGAGATGAGCAGTACTTC. The full variable domain, completed using reference TRBV7-3 and TRBJ2-7, is GAGVSQTPSNKVTEKGKYVELRCDPISGHTALYWYRQSLGQGPEFLIYFQGTGAADDSGLPNDRFFAVRPEGSVSTLKIQRTERGDSAVYLCASSPGLAGDEQYFGPGTRLTVT.

This clonotype was observed a few times. The gene calls are TRBV10-3 and TRBJ2-5; 9 positions match TRBD2. Near its end, the DNA agrees better with TRBJ2-7, so the J call may be wrong. CDR3 length: 15 residues. Germline V gene data show CDR1 as ENHRY and CDR2 as SYGVKD. CDR3 residues: CAISESLAGSYEQYF. The CDR3 coding sequence is TGTGCCATCAGTGAGTCACTAGCGGGTTCCTACGAGCAGTACTTC.

V is TRBV6-1 and J is TRBJ2-1, with 11 positions matching TRBD2. The CDR3 loop spans 18 amino acids. Losses at the gene ends were 4 bases for V and 8 bases for J; bases not matched to a gene: 16. The germline V gene encodes CDR1 MNHNS and CDR2 SASEGT. The CDR3 region is CASSVTKASGRPRDEQFF. The CDR3 DNA is TGTGCCAGCAGTGTAACCAAGGCTAGCGGGAGGCCAAGGGATGAGCAGTTCTTC.

This clonotype was observed a few times. V usage is TRBV20-1 and J usage is TRBJ2-7, with 9 bases lining up with TRBD2. The germline CDR1 and CDR2 sequences are DFQATT and SNEGSKA (reference sequence). The length of the CDR3 is 14 residues. J gave up 4 bases and V 3 bases, and 7 bases lay outside the gene matches. The CDR3 nucleotides are TGCAGTGCTAGGGACCGGCGGGAGGGATACGAGCAGTACTTC. Encoded protein: CSARDRREGYEQYF.

This chain connects TRBV27 to TRBJ2-7, with D perhaps matching TRBD2 (6 bases). TRBJ2-5 matches the DNA end more closely, so the J call is doubtful. Germline CDR1 MNHEY, CDR2 SMNVEV (reference sequence). The CDR3 has 14 amino acids. CDR3 residues: CASTQWWGEETQYF. The DNA of the CDR3 is TGTGCCAGCACTCAATGGTGGGGGGAAGAGACCCAGTACTTC.

The rearrangement joins TRBV20-1 to TRBJ2-5; 10 bases map to TRBD2. The CDR3 contains 16 residues. Germline V lookup: CDR1 DFQATT, CDR2 SNEGSKA (reference sequence). Trimming cost V 6 bases and J 3 bases; bases outside gene matches: 13. The CDR3 loop reads CSALPISGGLEETQYF. The CDR3 DNA reads as TGCAGTGCCCTACCAATTAGCGGGGGGCTAGAAGAGACCCAGTACTTC.

The chain is built from TRBV28 and TRBJ2-7, with a weak D call TRBD2 (5 bases). Germline values: CDR1 MDHEN, CDR2 SYDVKM. The CDR3 sequence is 14 residues long. Trimming took 4 bases from V and 5 from J, leaving 15 bases between them. CDR3 loop: CASSSAAGLHEQYF. Written as DNA, the CDR3 is TGTGCCAGCAGTTCCGCCGCAGGACTGCACGAGCAGTACTTC. The complete variable domain, with remaining parts taken from reference TRBV28 and TRBJ2-7, reads DVKVTQSSRYLVKRTGEKVFLECVQDMDHENMFWYRQDPGLGLRLIYFSYDVKMKEKGDIPEGYSVSREKKERFSLILESASTNQTSMYLCASSSAAGLHEQYFGPGTRLTVT.

J is TRBJ1-6 and V is TRBV28, with TRBD1 matching 8 bases. The CDR3 totals 15 residues. Germline CDR1 is MDHEN and CDR2 is SYDVKM. V was pared by 3 bases and J by 10 bases, with 8 bases of the junction left unmatched. CDR3 nucleotide sequence: TGTGCCAGCAGTTTGCCGACAGGGGTAATGTCACCCCTCCACTTT. It specifies CASSLPTGVMSPLHF.

The chain has TRBV12-3 or TRBV12-4 and TRBJ2-1; TRBD2 matches 10 bases. This CDR3 has 15 residues. Trimming cost V 3 bases and J 7 bases; bases outside gene matches: 6. The CDR3 sequence: CASSLASGGLNEQFF. CDR3 in DNA: TGTGCCAGCAGTTTGGCTAGCGGGGGACTGAATGAGCAGTTCTTC.

The genes are TRBV5-1 and TRBJ2-1, with D possibly TRBD2 on 7 matching bases. The germline gives CDR1 SGHRS, CDR2 YFSETQ. The CDR3 loop spans 15 amino acids. V lost 7 bases to trimming and J lost 7 bases, with 21 bases between them. CDR3 sequence reads: CASSTWGGPWNEQFF. For the CDR3, the DNA is TGCGCCAGCTCAACCTGGGGGGGGCCGTGGAATGAGCAGTTCTTC.

In this sample, this clonotype turned up many times. V is TRBV10-3 and J is TRBJ2-5; a weak D match, TRBD1 (6 bases). V lost 3 bases to trimming and J lost 6 bases, with 17 bases between them. The CDR3 runs to 15 residues. CDR1 and CDR2 (germline): ENHRY, SYGVKD. CDR3 region: CAISEAPGQGKTQYF. DNA for the CDR3: TGTGCCATCAGTGAAGCGCCGGGACAAGGGAAGACCCAGTACTTC.

V usage is TRBV11-2 and J usage is TRBJ2-1, with a tentative D call TRBD2 (5 bases). Trimming took off 1 base at V and 4 bases at J, with 14 bases between the two ends. This CDR3 spans 16 amino acids. The V gene's germline CDR1 is SGHAT and CDR2 FQNNGV. Here the CDR3 reads CASSLGEGTLYNEQFF. The DNA for the CDR3 is TGTGCCAGCAGCTTAGGAGAGGGAACCTTATACAATGAGCAGTTCTTC.

The chain couples TRBV6-5 to TRBJ2-3; 7 positions match TRBD2. J gave up 0 bases and V 2 bases, and 5 bases lay outside the gene matches. The CDR3 covers 16 residues. The V gene's germline CDR1 is MNHEY and CDR2 SVGAGI. The DNA of the CDR3 is TGTGCCAGCAGTTACGAGGCTAGCGGTAGCACAGATACGCAGTATTTT. This codes for CASSYEASGSTDTQYF.

The chain uses TRBV11-2 and TRBJ2-7, with TRBD2 matching 11 bases. The germline CDR1 and CDR2 sequences are SGHAT and FQNNGV. V shed 5 bases, J shed 4 bases, and the junction held 13 bases outside the gene matches. The CDR3 loop spans 17 amino acids. The CDR3 DNA reads TGTGCCAGCAGCCCATCCAGAGGGACTAGCGGCGAGTACGAGCAGTACTTC. Translating gives CASSPSRGTSGEYEQYF.

The V gene is TRBV7-2, the J gene TRBJ2-5; 9 bases are a match to TRBD1. V lost 1 base, J lost 4 bases, and 10 bases stayed unmatched. There are 17 residues in the CDR3. Germline CDR1 SGHTA, CDR2 FQGNSA. This chain's CDR3 is CASSLGETGGGLETQYF. CDR3 nucleotide sequence: TGTGCCAGCAGCTTAGGAGAGACAGGGGGTGGCCTAGAGACCCAGTACTTC.

DNA of the CDR3: TGTGCCAGCAGCACGGACAGGGGTAACTACAATGAGCAGTTCTTC. It translates to CASSTDRGNYNEQFF. The gene calls are TRBV11-3 and TRBJ2-1; 9 bases fit TRBD1. The ends lost 5 bases at V and 3 bases at J; junction bases unmatched: 5. Germline V gene lookup returns CDR1 SGHNT and CDR2 YENEEA. This CDR3 has 15 residues.

A remark on this clonotype: Sequence at one end of the junction differs from germline and may be a read error. The chain couples TRBV3-1 to TRBJ2-3; D gene unclear. The CDR3 totals 12 residues. Germline loops: CDR1 LGHDT, CDR2 YNNKEL (reference sequence). The CDR3 region is CASNQMGDTQYF. The DNA of the CDR3 is TGTGCCAGCAACCAAATGGGGGATACGCAGTATTTT.

J is TRBJ2-7 and V is TRBV28, with TRBD2 as a possible D gene (5 bases). The CDR3 is 14 amino acids. Germline V gene lookup returns CDR1 MDHEN and CDR2 SYDVKM. Between the trimmed V and J ends, which lost 5 bases and 4 bases, there was a span of 15 bases. The CDR3 region is CASSPGSAEYEQYF. CDR3 bases: TGTGCCAGCAGTCCCGGTAGCGCGGAGTACGAGCAGTACTTC.

The chain has TRBV20-1 and TRBJ1-2, with TRBD1 matching over 8 bases. Germline V lookup: CDR1 DFQATT, CDR2 SNEGSKA (reference sequence). Trimming cost V 5 bases and J 9 bases; bases outside gene matches: 8. The CDR3 contains 12 residues. CDR3 sequence: CSASGQGSSYTF. CDR3 nucleotides: TGCAGTGCTTCCGGACAGGGATCGAGCTACACCTTC.

There are a few counts of this clonotype. This CDR3 reads CASSQEPAGGTEAFF. CDR3 in DNA: TGTGCCAGCAGCCAAGAACCGGCCGGGGGCACTGAAGCTTTCTTT. V gene TRBV3-1 combines with J gene TRBJ1-1; tentative D call: TRBD1 (5 bases). Germline-derived CDR1 and CDR2 are LGHDT and YNNKEL (reference sequence). V lost 0 bases to trimming and J lost 4 bases, with 12 bases between them. This CDR3 comprises 15 residues.

V and J are TRBV28 and TRBJ2-1; maybe TRBD2 (7 bases). The V end was cut by 7 bases, the J end by 5 bases, with 18 bases between. Germline values: CDR1 MDHEN, CDR2 SYDVKM. The CDR3 is 15 residues long. CDR3 bases: TGTGCCAGCATGAGTGGTGGGGGGGCCCACAATGAGCAGTTCTTC. Protein sequence: CASMSGGGAHNEQFF.

The chain uses TRBV13 and TRBJ1-1, with D perhaps matching TRBD1 (5 bases). Between the trimmed V and J ends, which lost 4 bases and 4 bases, there was a span of 7 bases. The CDR3 is made up of 12 amino acids. The germline V gene has CDR1 PRHDT and CDR2 FYEKMQ (reference sequence). CDR3 sequence: CASSSGITEAFF. In nucleotides, the CDR3 is TGTGCCAGCAGCTCAGGGATCACTGAAGCTTTCTTT.

The J gene is TRBJ1-5, the V gene TRBV28; D unresolved. The V end was cut by 6 bases, the J end by 1 base, with 7 bases between. This CDR3 contains 13 residues. CDR1 and CDR2 (germline): MDHEN, SYDVKM. The CDR3 loop reads CASRYPSNQPQHF. CDR3 sequence (DNA): TGTGCCAGCAGATACCCAAGCAATCAGCCCCAGCATTTT.

This clonotype was recorded a few times. This chain links TRBV11-3 with TRBJ2-5; weak D call: TRBD1 (5 bases). CDR3 length: 14 residues. Germline V gene sequence: CDR1 SGHNT, CDR2 YENEEA. Trimming removed 5 bases at V and 11 bases at J, with 21 bases between. CDR3 sequence reads: CASSVVAGIGEQYF. DNA of the CDR3: TGTGCCAGCAGCGTAGTCGCAGGGATAGGTGAGCAGTACTTC.

The gene calls are TRBV12-3 or TRBV12-4 and TRBJ2-5, with no clear D. V shed 1 base and J shed 5 bases, with 11 bases lying between them. The CDR3 runs to 14 residues. The CDR3 DNA follows: TGTGCCAGCAGTTTAGGGCTACCTGGGGAGACCCAGTACTTC. This sequence encodes CASSLGLPGETQYF.

V gene TRBV12-3 or TRBV12-4 combines with J gene TRBJ1-2; D remains ambiguous. This CDR3 has 12 amino acids. Deletions cut 6 bases from V and 3 bases from J, with 8 bases between. CDR3 coding DNA: TGTGCCAGCAGGTTTACCGACTATGGCTACACCTTC. It yields the protein CASRFTDYGYTF.

The chain links TRBV7-6 to TRBJ1-1, with D uncertain. Germline loops: CDR1 SGHVS, CDR2 FNYEAQ. Trimming removed 3 bases at V and 8 bases at J, with 10 bases between. The CDR3 covers 12 residues. The CDR3 loop reads CASSFPQQEAFF. DNA of the CDR3: TGTGCCAGCAGCTTCCCCCAGCAAGAAGCTTTCTTT.

The rearrangement joins TRBV12-3 or TRBV12-4 to TRBJ2-5; D might be TRBD2 (7 bases). The CDR3 is 15 amino acids. V lost 6 bases, J lost 5 bases, and 19 bases lay in between. The CDR3 reads CASRGPGGHWETQYF. For the CDR3, the DNA is TGTGCCAGCAGAGGACCCGGGGGGCATTGGGAGACCCAGTACTTC.

This CDR3 is CSASRRTFGETQYF. CDR3 coding DNA: TGCAGTGCTAGCCGCAGAACCTTTGGAGAGACCCAGTACTTC. This chain connects TRBV20-1 to TRBJ2-5; D uncertain. Germline CDR1 DFQATT, CDR2 SNEGSKA (reference sequence). This CDR3 spans 14 amino acids. Trimming shortened V by 3 bases and J by 4 bases, and 15 bases separated the two germline ends.

The chain couples TRBV14 to TRBJ2-1; TRBD1 matches at 7 bases. This CDR3 spans 15 amino acids. Germline V gene sequence: CDR1 SGHDN, CDR2 FVKESK. V was pared by 5 bases and J by 8 bases, with 12 bases of the junction left unmatched. The DNA for the CDR3 is TGTGCCAGCAGCTACAGGGGTTGGGGTCGGGATGAGCAGTTCTTC. As protein: CASSYRGWGRDEQFF.

V and J are TRBV7-2 and TRBJ1-1; possibly TRBD1 for D (5 bases). Trimming removed 3 bases at V and 0 bases at J, with 11 bases between. The CDR3 runs to 15 residues. From germline, CDR1 is SGHTA and CDR2 FQGNSA. The CDR3 is CASSFGGVVNTEAFF. In DNA form, the CDR3 reads TGTGCCAGCAGCTTCGGGGGAGTGGTGAACACTGAAGCTTTCTTT.

V usage is TRBV20-1 and J usage is TRBJ2-3, with TRBD2 as a possible D gene (7 bases). The germline gives CDR1 DFQATT, CDR2 SNEGSKA (reference sequence). V shed 8 bases and J shed 2 bases, with 20 bases lying between them. The CDR3 runs 15 residues. In DNA, the CDR3 is TGCAGTACGAAGGGGGGGGGGCTCGTCACAGATACGCAGTATTTT. This encodes CSTKGGGLVTDTQYF.